The present entry profiles one T cell receptor (beta chain) with its context. A Seattle source enrolled patients during active infection and followed them longitudinally. This sample stems from a study of blood T cell repertoires in COVID-19. The data were produced by immunoSEQ multiplex PCR, yet TCRdb's version contains in-frame clones alone and is incomplete. The sample has tens of thousands of clones, 87% seen once. Germline CDR1 is SGHAT and CDR2 is FQNNGV. V lost 3 bases, J lost 10 bases, and 5 bases stayed unmatched. The CDR3 covers 15 residues. Sequencing was performed on peripheral blood. The gene calls are TRBV11-2 and TRBJ1-6; 11 nucleotides match TRBD1. This clonotype originated in a woman aged 55-69 years with COVID-19, enrolled during active disease. CDR3 coding DNA: TGTGCCAGCAGCTTGGGACAGGGGGTCGAGTCACCCCTCCACTTT. Its translation: CASSLGQGVESPLHF.